The 29 T cell receptor beta chains in this list originate from one sample, sequenced in a study of OX40 agonist ivuxolimab in advanced cancers. Produced via immunoSEQ multiplex PCR; TCRdb's table is partial and in-frame only. The table has some 100,000 clones, around 89% seen once. This specimen consisted of CD4+ or CD8+ T cells sorted from blood, obtained in a trial of the OX40 agonist ivuxolimab. The source of these receptors is an adult with an advanced solid tumor such as melanoma, head and neck, liver or kidney cancer.

In regard to this clone: This same CDR3 is encoded by further DNA sequences in the sample. CDR3 DNA sequence: TGTGCCAGTAGTATCGTCGGGGGCACCAACACCGGGGAGCTGTTTTTT. It encodes CASSIVGGTNTGELFF. The rearrangement links TRBV19 to TRBJ2-2; D may be TRBD1 or TRBD2 (6 bases each). This CDR3 comprises 16 residues. The germline gives CDR1 LNHDA, CDR2 SQIVND (reference sequence). V was trimmed by 3 bases and J by 2 bases, leaving 13 bases between them.

The V and J genes are TRBV30 and TRBJ2-3; D possibly uses TRBD1 or TRBD2 (5 bases each). The CDR3 is 15 amino acids. V was clipped by 1 base and J by 0 bases, with 11 bases between them. CDR1 GTSNPN and CDR2 SVGIG come from the germline V gene (reference sequence). The DNA of the CDR3 is TGTGCCTGGAGTGGGGGGATGGGCAGCACAGATACGCAGTATTTT. Translating gives CAWSGGMGSTDTQYF.

This chain connects TRBV6-5 to TRBJ1-4, with 9 bases matching TRBD1. V shed 2 bases, J shed 6 bases, and the junction held 4 bases outside the gene matches. The CDR3 is 15 residues long. From germline, CDR1 is MNHEY and CDR2 SVGAGI. Here the CDR3 DNA reads TGTGCCAGCAGTTACGCGGGACAGGGCTATGAAAAACTGTTTTTT. Translated, it gives CASSYAGQGYEKLFF.

The V and J genes are TRBV30 and TRBJ1-1; unclear D gene. The CDR3 sequence is 13 residues long. Between the trimmed V and J ends, which lost 0 bases and 1 base, there was a span of 6 bases. Germline CDR1 GTSNPN, CDR2 SVGIG (reference sequence). This CDR3 is CAWSVNGNTEAFF. In DNA form, the CDR3 reads TGTGCCTGGAGTGTCAACGGGAACACTGAAGCTTTCTTT.

The chain uses TRBV2 and TRBJ2-3; 11 bases map to TRBD2. The CDR3 contains 16 residues. V lost 1 base to trimming and J lost 5 bases; unmatched junction nucleotides: 5. Germline V gene sequence: CDR1 SNHLY, CDR2 FYNNEI. The CDR3 DNA follows: TGTGCCAGCAGTGAAGGAGTAGCGGGAGGGATAGATACGCAGTATTTT. Translation: CASSEGVAGGIDTQYF.

The table lists this clone with a few counts. V is TRBV15 and J is TRBJ2-7; D unresolved. CDR1 and CDR2 (germline): LNHNV, YYDKDF (reference sequence). This CDR3 has 12 amino acids. Trimming pared 0 bases from V and 7 bases from J, leaving 7 bases between. This CDR3 is CATSRDWGEQYF. CDR3 in DNA: TGTGCCACCAGCAGAGATTGGGGAGAGCAGTACTTC.

The rearrangement links TRBV19 to TRBJ1-5; the D is unclear. Germline V CDR1 and CDR2: LNHDA, SQIVND (reference sequence). Trimming took off 3 bases at V and 0 bases at J, with 9 bases between the two ends. The CDR3 sequence is 15 residues long. This CDR3 is CASSIRVLSNQPQHF. CDR3 sequence (DNA): TGTGCCAGTAGTATTCGAGTGCTTAGCAATCAGCCCCAGCATTTT.

The CDR3: CASMVGAVNTGELFF. CDR3 sequence (DNA): TGTGCCAGCATGGTTGGGGCAGTGAACACCGGGGAGCTGTTTTTT. This chain joins TRBV2 and TRBJ2-2; a weak D match, TRBD1 (5 bases). CDR3 length: 15 residues. Trimming removed 7 bases at V and 1 base at J, with 13 bases between. The V gene's germline CDR1 is SNHLY and CDR2 FYNNEI.

CDR3 sequence (DNA): TGTGCCAGCAGCTTAGTCCTAGCGGGGGGGGAGACCCAGTACTTC. Its translation: CASSLVLAGGETQYF. This chain joins TRBV11-2 and TRBJ2-5; TRBD2 aligns across 12 bases. Germline V lookup: CDR1 SGHAT, CDR2 FQNNGV. The CDR3 extends over 15 amino acids. V lost 1 base, J lost 5 bases, and 2 bases stayed unmatched.

To note about this clone: One end of the junction fails to match germline, which may point to a read error. In the same sample, other DNA sequences code for this CDR3. The V and J genes are TRBV5-1 and TRBJ2-1; D tentatively fits TRBD1 or TRBD2 (6 bases each). The CDR3 is made up of 15 amino acids. Germline V CDR1 and CDR2: SGHRS, YFSETQ. The CDR3 DNA reads TGCGCCAGCAGCAGGGGGGCAGAGCCCTACAACGAGCAGTTCTTC. It yields the protein CASSRGAEPYNEQFF. Filled out from reference TRBV5-1 and TRBJ2-1, the complete variable domain reads KAGVTQTPRYLIKTRGQQVTLSCSPISGHRSVSWYQQTPGQGLQFLFEYFSETQRNKGNFPGRFSGRQFSNSRSEMNVSTLELGDSALYLCASSRGAEPYNEQFFGPGTRLTVL.

The rearrangement uses TRBV13 and TRBJ2-7; TRBD2 is a possible D gene (6 bases). Germline V gene data show CDR1 as PRHDT and CDR2 as FYEKMQ (reference sequence). The CDR3 contains 13 residues. V was clipped by 6 bases and J by 3 bases, with 12 bases between them. The CDR3 nucleotides read TGTGCCAGCAGGTACGGGAGAAGCTACGAGCAGTACTTC. Translation gives CASRYGRSYEQYF.

This clone was counted a single time. The CDR3 nucleotides are TGTGCCAGCAGTTTAGGGCAGCTCTCTGGAAACACCATATATTTT. Residues: CASSLGQLSGNTIYF. The chain uses TRBV28 and TRBJ1-3; D gene uncertain. Trimming took off 2 bases at V and 0 bases at J, with 8 bases between the two ends. This CDR3 contains 15 residues. Germline values: CDR1 MDHEN, CDR2 SYDVKM. Drawing the rest from reference TRBV28 and TRBJ1-3, the complete variable domain is DVKVTQSSRYLVKRTGEKVFLECVQDMDHENMFWYRQDPGLGLRLIYFSYDVKMKEKGDIPEGYSVSREKKERFSLILESASTNQTSMYLCASSLGQLSGNTIYFGEGSWLTVV.

This CDR3 is CASSMGQLSGNTIYF. The CDR3 DNA sequence: TGTGCCAGTAGTATGGGACAGCTCTCTGGAAACACCATATATTTT. V and J are TRBV19 and TRBJ1-3; 7 bases align to TRBD1. Germline CDR1 is LNHDA and CDR2 is SQIVND (reference sequence). CDR3 length equals 15 residues. With V trimmed by 3 bases and J by 0 bases, 2 bases remained unmatched.

The chain is built from TRBV6-5 and TRBJ1-2, with a possible D match to TRBD1 (6 bases). Germline V gives CDR1 MNHEY, CDR2 SVGAGI. Trimming stripped 6 bases from V and 2 bases from J, with 7 bases between. CDR3 size: 12 residues. CDR3 nucleotide sequence: TGTGCCAGCAGCGGACAGAACTATGGCTACACCTTC. This translates into CASSGQNYGYTF.

The genes are TRBV7-8 and TRBJ1-2, with D unresolved. V was trimmed by 5 bases and J by 0 bases, leaving 16 bases between them. In germline, CDR1 is SGHVS, CDR2 FQNEAQ. The CDR3 spans 16 residues. The CDR3: CASSSPSGGPNYGYTF. In DNA, the CDR3 is TGTGCCAGCAGCAGCCCCTCGGGAGGCCCTAACTATGGCTACACCTTC.

The chain employs TRBV7-2 and TRBJ2-7; 9 positions match TRBD2. Per germline, CDR1 SGHTA and CDR2 FQGNSA. V lost 1 base, J lost 3 bases, and 7 bases stayed unmatched. This CDR3 is 16 amino acids long. Here the CDR3 DNA reads TGTGCCAGCAGCTTAGGTGTTAGCGGGAGTGTCTACGAGCAGTACTTC. Its protein product is CASSLGVSGSVYEQYF.

The rearrangement joins TRBV5-4 to TRBJ2-7, with D hard to call. The V end lost 4 bases, the J end lost 0 bases, and 14 bases lay between the germline ends. Looked up from germline, CDR1 is SGHNT and CDR2 is YYREEE (reference sequence). The CDR3 is 15 amino acids. The CDR3 reads CASSQIGLSSYEQYF. The CDR3 DNA reads TGTGCCAGCAGCCAAATTGGGCTGAGCTCCTACGAGCAGTACTTC.

This clone was recorded a few times. The chain combines TRBV29-1 with TRBJ1-5, with a weak D call TRBD1 (6 bases). Germline values: CDR1 SQVTM, CDR2 ANQGSEA. Trimming shortened V by 6 bases and J by 4 bases, and 13 bases separated the two germline ends. The CDR3 contains 13 residues. The CDR3 spells CSVIGTGNQPQHF. The CDR3 DNA sequence: TGCAGCGTCATTGGAACAGGGAATCAGCCCCAGCATTTT.

V is TRBV5-4 and J is TRBJ1-2, with no clear D. CDR3 length: 13 residues. V was clipped by 0 bases and J by 8 bases, with 11 bases between them. CDR1 is SGHNT and CDR2 is YYREEE in the germline V gene (reference sequence). The DNA of the CDR3 is TGTGCCAGCAGCTTGGTTTCTACTGGAGGCTACACCTTC. Translating it yields CASSLVSTGGYTF.

This clone was found a few times. V gene TRBV7-6 combines with J gene TRBJ2-5; D is unclear. Trimming left V 2 bases short and J 2 bases short, with 3 bases between. Per the germline V gene, CDR1 is SGHVS and CDR2 is FNYEAQ. The CDR3 length is 12 residues. The CDR3 is CASSLQQETQYF. The CDR3 DNA follows: TGTGCCAGCAGCTTACAGCAAGAGACCCAGTACTTC.

This chain connects TRBV7-3 to TRBJ2-2; D remains ambiguous. The length of the CDR3 is 13 residues. V was pared by 5 bases and J by 0 bases, with 4 bases between. Germline values: CDR1 SGHTA, CDR2 FQGTGA. CDR3 DNA: TGTGCCAGCAGCCAGGCGAACACCGGGGAGCTGTTTTTT. This codes for CASSQANTGELFF.

CDR3 sequence: CASIEGGKNTEAFF. In DNA form, the CDR3 reads TGTGCCAGCATAGAGGGGGGTAAGAACACTGAAGCTTTCTTT. This chain joins TRBV28 and TRBJ1-1; D is possibly TRBD1 (6 bases). This CDR3 spans 14 amino acids. Germline V gene lookup returns CDR1 MDHEN and CDR2 SYDVKM. Trimming pared 7 bases from V and 1 base from J, leaving 13 bases between.

The V call is TRBV28, the J call TRBJ1-4, with D unresolved. The CDR3 is 10 residues long. V lost 6 bases to trimming and J lost 14 bases, with 10 bases between them. Germline CDR1 reads MDHEN; CDR2 reads SYDVKM. Here the CDR3 reads CASRREELFF. Here the CDR3 DNA reads TGTGCCAGCAGGAGAGAAGAGCTGTTTTTT. Variable domain in full (rest from reference TRBV28 and TRBJ1-4): DVKVTQSSRYLVKRTGEKVFLECVQDMDHENMFWYRQDPGLGLRLIYFSYDVKMKEKGDIPEGYSVSREKKERFSLILESASTNQTSMYLCASRREELFFGSGTQLSVL.

The chain couples TRBV5-1 to TRBJ2-1; TRBD2 aligns across 7 bases. Looked up from germline, CDR1 is SGHRS and CDR2 is YFSETQ. The junction had 14 bases not matched to a gene; V was cut back by 5 bases and J by 3 bases. This CDR3 region has 17 residues. Here the CDR3 DNA reads TGCGCCAGCAGAATGGGAGGGTCTAGCGTCTTCTACAATGAGCAGTTCTTC. As protein: CASRMGGSSVFYNEQFF.

This rearrangement joins TRBV30 to TRBJ2-6; D gene uncertain. Trimming shortened V by 5 bases and J by 0 bases, and 11 bases separated the two germline ends. This CDR3 spans 15 amino acids. Germline V gene lookup returns CDR1 GTSNPN and CDR2 SVGIG (reference sequence). CDR3 in DNA: TGTGCCTGGGTCCCGGGCACCTCTGGGGCCAACGTCCTGACTTTC. This translates into CAWVPGTSGANVLTF. The variable domain in full, completed from reference TRBV30 and TRBJ2-6, reads SQTIHQWPATLVQPVGSPLSLECTVEGTSNPNLYWYRQAAGRGLQLLFYSVGIGQISSEVPQNLSASRPQDRQFILSSKKLLLSDSGFYLCAWVPGTSGANVLTFGAGSRLTVL.

The rearrangement links TRBV6-1 to TRBJ2-3; tentatively, D is TRBD1 (6 bases). The germline gives CDR1 MNHNS, CDR2 SASEGT. This CDR3 has 16 amino acids. With 4 bases removed from V and 0 bases from J, the gap between germline ends came to 14 bases. CDR3 amino acids: CASSAGTKPSTDTQYF. The CDR3 nucleotides are TGTGCCAGCAGTGCCGGGACAAAACCTAGCACAGATACGCAGTATTTT.

The rearrangement uses TRBV5-6 and TRBJ2-4; tentatively, D is TRBD2 (6 bases). CDR1 SGHDT and CDR2 YYEEEE come from the germline V gene. The CDR3 length is 14 residues. Between the trimmed V and J ends, which lost 0 bases and 7 bases, there was a span of 11 bases. CDR3 sequence (DNA): TGTGCCAGCAGCTTGGGGGGAGGCACGAACATTCAGTACTTC. It is translated as CASSLGGGTNIQYF.

The chain is built from TRBV5-4 and TRBJ1-2; TRBD1 aligns across 8 bases. After removal of 3 bases from V and 3 bases from J, the junction contained 4 bases not matched to a gene. CDR3 length: 14 residues. Looked up from germline, CDR1 is SGHNT and CDR2 is YYREEE (reference sequence). CDR3 residues: CASSSGTGHYGYTF. In nucleotides, the CDR3 is TGTGCCAGCAGCTCCGGGACAGGTCACTATGGCTACACCTTC.

The chain recombines TRBV29-1 with TRBJ2-7; D is possibly TRBD1 (6 bases). The V gene lost 5 bases and the J gene lost 1 base, with 12 bases spanning the gap. The length of the CDR3 is 13 residues. From germline, CDR1 is SQVTM and CDR2 ANQGSEA. CDR3: CSVPGTSSYEQYF. Here the CDR3 DNA reads TGCAGCGTTCCCGGGACATCTTCCTACGAGCAGTACTTC.